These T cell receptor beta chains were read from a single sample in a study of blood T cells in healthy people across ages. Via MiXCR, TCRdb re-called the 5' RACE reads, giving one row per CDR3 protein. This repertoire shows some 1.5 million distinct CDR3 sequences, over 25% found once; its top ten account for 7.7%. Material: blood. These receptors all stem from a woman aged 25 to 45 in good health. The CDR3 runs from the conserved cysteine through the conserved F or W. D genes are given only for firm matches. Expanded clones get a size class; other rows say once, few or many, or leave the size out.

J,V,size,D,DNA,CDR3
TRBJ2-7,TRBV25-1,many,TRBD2,TGTGCCAGCAGTGAAATCGGGGGGGGCGAGCAGTACTTC,CASSEIGGGEQYF
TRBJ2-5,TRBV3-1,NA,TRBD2,TGTGCCAGCAGCCATGAGACTAGCGGGTCTCAAGAGACCCAGTACTTC,CASSHETSGSQETQYF
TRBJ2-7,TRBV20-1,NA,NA,TGCAGTACCCAATTGGGGGCCGGTTACGAGCAGTACTTC,CSTQLGAGYEQYF
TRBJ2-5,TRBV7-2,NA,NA,TGTGCCAGCAGCTTCCTAGGGGGGCGGGAGACCCAGTACTTC,CASSFLGGRETQYF
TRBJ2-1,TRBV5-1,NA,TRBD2,TGCGCCAGCAGCTTGGTAGCTAGCGGGAGCGGGGAGCAGTTCTTC,CASSLVASGSGEQFF
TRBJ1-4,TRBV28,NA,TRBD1,TGTGCCAGCAGTAAACCGGGACAGGGGGCGGCTGAAAAACTGTTTTTT,CASSKPGQGAAEKLFF
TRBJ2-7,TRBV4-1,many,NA,TGCGCCAGCAGCCAAGTATTGGCAGGATCAGCCGAGCAGTACTTC,CASSQVLAGSAEQYF
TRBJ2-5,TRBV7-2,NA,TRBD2,TGTGCCAGCAGGGAGGCGGGAGGGTTCGAAGAGACCCAGTACTTC,CASREAGGFEETQYF
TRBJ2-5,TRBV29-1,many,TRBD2,TGCAGCGTCCACGGCGGGGGTATTCAAGAGACCCAGTACTTC,CSVHGGGIQETQYF
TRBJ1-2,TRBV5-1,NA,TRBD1,TGCGCCAGCAGCTTGGCCCCCTCGGCAGGGACAGCTGGCTACACCTTC,CASSLAPSAGTAGYTF
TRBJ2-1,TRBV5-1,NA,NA,TGCGCCAGCAGCACGGGGCCGTGGGGCAATGAGCAGTTCTTC,CASSTGPWGNEQFF
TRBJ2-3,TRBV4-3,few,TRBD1,TGCGCCAGCAGCCAAAATGGACAGGGGCAGGGCACAGATACGCAGTATTTT,CASSQNGQGQGTDTQYF
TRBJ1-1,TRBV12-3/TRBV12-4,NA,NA,TGTGCCAGCCGGGTTATCGGCACTGAAGCTTTCTTT,CASRVIGTEAFF
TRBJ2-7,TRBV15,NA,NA,TGTGTCACCAGCAGAGCCCCCGCGGCCTCGGACGAGCAGTACTTC,CVTSRAPAASDEQYF
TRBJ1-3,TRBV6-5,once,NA,TGTGCCAGCAGCAGGGACAACTCTGGAAACACCATATATTTT,CASSRDNSGNTIYF
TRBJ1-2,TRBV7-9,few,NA,TGTGCCAGCAGCTTAGGAACCGGGACACTTCATGGCTACACCTTC,CASSLGTGTLHGYTF
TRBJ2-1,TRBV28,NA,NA,TGTGCCAGCACCAGGCAGGGCCGGCTCGGGCAGTTCTTC,CASTRQGRLGQFF
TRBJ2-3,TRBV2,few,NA,TGTGCCAGCACGCGGGAAGAAGATACGCAGTATTTT,CASTREEDTQYF
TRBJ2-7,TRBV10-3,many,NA,TGTGCCATCGGCGGAGACTCCTACGAGCAGTACTTC,CAIGGDSYEQYF
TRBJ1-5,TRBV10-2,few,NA,TGCGCCAGCAGTGCCCCAGGTCGGGATCGCAATCAGCCCCAGCATTTT,CASSAPGRDRNQPQHF
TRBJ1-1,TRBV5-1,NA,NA,TGCGCCAGCAGCTTGGAGGGGCCTAGAAGTACTGAAGCTTTCTTT,CASSLEGPRSTEAFF
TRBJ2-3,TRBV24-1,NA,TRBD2,TGTGCCACCAGTGATCGCAGGACTAGCGGGAGGCATAGGACAGATACGCAGTATTTT,CATSDRRTSGRHRTDTQYF
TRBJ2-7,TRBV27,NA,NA,TGTGTCAGCAGTCCAAAGCCCCCGGGGGGCAAGGACTACGAGCAGTACTTC,CVSSPKPPGGKDYEQYF
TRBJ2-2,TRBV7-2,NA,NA,TGTGCCAGCAGCTCACTGGGTTACAACACCGGGGAGCTGTTTTTT,CASSSLGYNTGELFF
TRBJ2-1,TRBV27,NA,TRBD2,TGTGCCACCGCTTTAGCGGGAGGGCCTTTGAATGAGCAGTTCTTC,CATALAGGPLNEQFF
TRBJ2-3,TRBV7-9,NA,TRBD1,TGTGCCAGCAGCCCACGGGACAGCCTAATCCCGAGGTATTTT,CASSPRDSLIPRYF
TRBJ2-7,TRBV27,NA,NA,TGTGCCAGCAGTTTAAGGACTACCTCCTACGAGCAGTACTTC,CASSLRTTSYEQYF
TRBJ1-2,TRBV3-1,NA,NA,TGTGCCAGCAGCCAAAGAGGGAGCGGCTACACCTTC,CASSQRGSGYTF
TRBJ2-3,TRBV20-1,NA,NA,TGCAGCGCCTGGGCCTTAAACACAGATACGCAGTATTTT,CSAWALNTDTQYF
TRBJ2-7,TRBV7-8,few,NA,TGTGCCAGCAGCGGTTACAGGGTGTACGAGCAGTACTTC,CASSGYRVYEQYF
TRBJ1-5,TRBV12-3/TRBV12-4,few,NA,TGTGCCAGCAGTTTAAGGGAGAATAGCAATCAGCCCCAGCATTTT,CASSLRENSNQPQHF
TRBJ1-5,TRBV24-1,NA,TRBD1,TGTGCCACCAGTGATTCCGGGACAGGGAATCAGCCCCAGCATTTT,CATSDSGTGNQPQHF
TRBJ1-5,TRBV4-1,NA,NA,TGCGCCAGCAGCCATCCCCCTGTAAGGGGGGATCAGCCCCAGCATTTT,CASSHPPVRGDQPQHF